This T cell receptor beta chain originates from a study of blood T cell repertoires in COVID-19. How the authors handled the data: Estimation of nucleated cell counts was performed using reference gene primer amplification. Clones were read by immunoSEQ multiplex PCR, and TCRdb kept only the in-frame ones, dropping some. That table gives V, J and clone size, and the DNA gave D and trimming. The data show some 220,000 clones, 80% to 90% seen once. Material: peripheral blood. The clonotype comes from a man aged 45-65 years with acute or convalescent COVID-19.

CDR3 coding DNA: TGTGCCAGCAGTTACTTTACAGGGGATGGCTACACCTTC. It is translated as CASSYFTGDGYTF. The chain is built from TRBV6-6 and TRBJ1-2, with 7 bases matching TRBD1. After removal of 1 base from V and 6 bases from J, the junction contained 2 bases not matched to a gene. CDR1 and CDR2 from the germline V gene are MNHNY and SVGAGI (reference sequence). This CDR3 has 13 amino acids.